The 2 T cell receptor beta chains given below trace back to one sample, sequenced in a study of T cells after yellow fever vaccination. TCRdb reprocessed the 5' RACE reads via MiXCR and lists one record per CDR3 protein. Among 240,000 or so distinct CDR3 sequences listed, 6.9% were seen once. The source was CD4+ T cells sorted from PBMCs, collected 15 days after the yellow fever booster vaccination. The receptors originated from a man aged 25-45 years who received the YFV17D yellow fever vaccine.

This clonotype occurred many times. The genes are TRBV6-5 and TRBJ2-7; D gene ambiguous. Trimming shortened V by 6 bases and J by 2 bases, and 11 bases separated the two germline ends. CDR1 and CDR2 (germline): MNHEY, SVGAGI. The CDR3 length is 13 residues. The DNA for the CDR3 is TGTGCCAGCAGGCAACCCTGGGCCTACGAGCAGTACTTC. Its translation: CASRQPWAYEQYF.

The sample holds many counts of this clonotype. This chain uses TRBV20-1 with TRBJ2-5; TRBD1 might be the D (5 bases). The CDR3 is 12 residues long. With 3 bases removed from V and 2 bases from J, the gap between germline ends came to 7 bases. Germline loops: CDR1 DFQATT, CDR2 SNEGSKA (reference sequence). CDR3 region: CSARTVQETQYF. Written as DNA, the CDR3 is TGCAGTGCTAGGACAGTACAAGAGACCCAGTACTTC.